These 20 T cell receptor beta chains originate from one sample sequenced in a study of cytomegalovirus exposure and HLA in healthy donors (dated by TCRdb to the late 2010s). Receptors were amplified or captured by the immunoSEQ multiplex PCR assay. The source is immuneACCESS, and TCRdb retained only in-frame sequences with V and J called. Part of the clones is not carried over; for the studies checked, unresolved V genes explain less than half of this, and the remainder is unexplained. The table for this sample lists 100,000 to 150,000 clones; just under 95% of them were counted only once. More than 0.9% of the sample comes from the top ten. The sequencing input was PBMCs. These receptor sequences come from a woman between 18 and 30 years old in good health and CMV-seronegative.

The chain has TRBV5-3 and TRBJ2-7; D unclear. TRBV5-3 is an open reading frame, and its role is uncertain. This CDR3 spans 13 amino acids. V lost 4 bases to trimming and J lost 4 bases, with 12 bases between them. DNA of the CDR3: TGTGCCAGAAGCCCGCCCGTTCGGTACGAGCAGTACTTC. It specifies CARSPPVRYEQYF.

The chain uses TRBV11-2 and TRBJ1-5; TRBD1 agrees at 7 bases. This CDR3 region has 15 residues. V was pared by 4 bases and J by 4 bases, with 7 bases of the junction left unmatched. Germline V gives CDR1 SGHAT, CDR2 FQNNGV. CDR3 DNA: TGTGCCAGCAGCTCTACAGGGGCGCCAAATCAGCCCCAGCATTTT. Protein sequence: CASSSTGAPNQPQHF.

This rearrangement joins TRBV30 to TRBJ1-4, with a tentative D call TRBD1 (6 bases). This CDR3 comprises 15 residues. Trimming took 2 bases from V and 3 from J, leaving 13 bases between them. Per the germline V gene, CDR1 is GTSNPN and CDR2 is SVGIG (reference sequence). The CDR3 loop reads CAWSRFKGANEKLFF. CDR3 nucleotide sequence: TGTGCCTGGAGTCGATTTAAGGGGGCTAATGAAAAACTGTTTTTT.

This clone has a handful of counts. The V and J genes are TRBV5-5 and TRBJ2-7; tentatively, D is TRBD1 (6 bases). The V end was cut by 4 bases, the J end by 5 bases, with 16 bases between. Per the germline V gene, CDR1 is SGHKS and CDR2 is YYEKEE (reference sequence). The CDR3 length is 14 residues. CDR3 in amino acids: CASSPGVGGHEQYF. DNA for the CDR3: TGTGCCAGCAGCCCAGGGGTTGGAGGACACGAGCAGTACTTC.

CDR3 bases: TGCGCCAGCAGTTCAGGGGGAGGTTCCTATAATTCACCCCTCCACTTT. Amino acid sequence: CASSSGGGSYNSPLHF. The rearrangement links TRBV5-1 to TRBJ1-6, with 7 nucleotides matching TRBD1. The CDR3 is 16 amino acids. The V segment lost 5 bases and the J segment 1 base; nucleotides outside the gene matches: 6. Germline CDR1 and CDR2: SGHRS and YFSETQ. Complete variable domain (other parts from reference TRBV5-1 and TRBJ1-6): KAGVTQTPRYLIKTRGQQVTLSCSPISGHRSVSWYQQTPGQGLQFLFEYFSETQRNKGNFPGRFSGRQFSNSRSEMNVSTLELGDSALYLCASSSGGGSYNSPLHFGNGTRLTVT.

This chain joins TRBV6-1 and TRBJ1-2; TRBD1 agrees at 11 bases. The CDR3 length is 15 residues. Per the germline V gene, CDR1 is MNHNS and CDR2 is SASEGT. V dropped 5 bases and J dropped 2; count of bases not matched to a gene: 4. The CDR3: CASSFGQGANYGYTF. In DNA form, the CDR3 reads TGTGCCAGCAGTTTTGGACAGGGGGCCAACTATGGCTACACCTTC.

This clone was observed a handful of times. This chain links TRBV5-4 with TRBJ2-5; 13 bases align to TRBD2. The V gene's germline CDR1 is SGHNT and CDR2 YYREEE (reference sequence). The CDR3 has 17 amino acids. Trimming took 4 bases from V and 4 from J; bases not matched to a gene: 10. The CDR3 DNA reads as TGTGCCAGCAGCCGAGCCGGGACTAGCGGGGCGCGAGAGACCCAGTACTTC. Amino acids: CASSRAGTSGARETQYF.

This clone was seen a handful of times. The CDR3 DNA reads TGTGCCAGCAGTATTTCGGGACAGGGGGGCTATGGCTACACCTTC. Translation gives CASSISGQGGYGYTF. The chain employs TRBV6-4 and TRBJ1-2; 11 bases agree with TRBD1. V dropped 5 bases and J dropped 4; count of bases not matched to a gene: 6. Germline CDR1 and CDR2: MRHNA and SNTAGT. This CDR3 has 15 residues.

This chain joins TRBV30 and TRBJ1-2; 8 positions match TRBD1. Germline V gives CDR1 GTSNPN, CDR2 SVGIG (reference sequence). This CDR3 is built from 15 residues. The V and J ends lost 5 bases and 5 bases, in that order; junction bases with no gene match: 13. The DNA of the CDR3 is TGTGCCTGGGCAGGAGTACAGGGGGAATGGTATGGCTACACCTTC. The encoded protein is CAWAGVQGEWYGYTF.

There are a few counts of this clone. This chain connects TRBV19 to TRBJ2-7; TRBD1 agrees at 11 bases. Trimming removed 5 bases from V and 6 bases from J; junction bases left unmatched: 6. The CDR3 runs to 14 residues. Germline CDR1 LNHDA, CDR2 SQIVND (reference sequence). The DNA for the CDR3 is TGTGCCAGTAGTTTCGGACAGGGGGCACGCGAGCAGTACTTC. Amino acid sequence: CASSFGQGAREQYF.

This clone showed up just once. V is TRBV4-1 and J is TRBJ1-2; weak D call: TRBD1 (5 bases). CDR3 size: 17 residues. Germline values: CDR1 MGHRA, CDR2 YSYEKL. The V end was cut by 1 base, the J end by 4 bases, with 19 bases between. The chain's CDR3 is CASSQAFGAGYLYGYTF. CDR3 bases: TGCGCCAGCAGCCAAGCGTTTGGGGCAGGCTACCTCTATGGCTACACCTTC.

The gene calls are TRBV5-1 and TRBJ1-5, with 7 bases aligning to TRBD1. Germline CDR1 and CDR2: SGHRS and YFSETQ. This CDR3 contains 15 residues. Losses at the gene ends were 3 bases for V and 5 bases for J; bases not matched to a gene: 8. Written as DNA, the CDR3 is TGCGCCAGCAGCTGGTGGACAGGCTCCGATCAGCCCCAGCATTTT. Translated: CASSWWTGSDQPQHF.

The chain carries TRBV11-2 and TRBJ1-3, with 10 bases matching TRBD1. Germline V CDR1 and CDR2: SGHAT, FQNNGV. The CDR3 sequence is 16 residues long. V lost 5 bases and J lost 2; bases outside the gene matches: 6. CDR3 nucleotides: TGTGCCAGCAGCGCCCGACAGGGGGCCACTGGAAACACCATATATTTT. This codes for CASSARQGATGNTIYF.

J is TRBJ2-7 and V is TRBV7-2; D remains unclear. Germline lookup yields CDR1 SGHTA and CDR2 FQGNSA. The CDR3 is 16 residues long. The V gene lost 1 base and the J gene lost 3 bases, with 16 bases spanning the gap. The CDR3 DNA reads TGTGCCAGCAGCTTAGTCGGCGGAACACCCATCTACGAGCAGTACTTC. Protein sequence: CASSLVGGTPIYEQYF.

The chain carries TRBV5-5 and TRBJ1-1; 7 positions match TRBD1. With 5 bases clipped from V and 10 bases from J, the junction kept 11 bases outside the gene matches. Germline V gene data show CDR1 as SGHKS and CDR2 as YYEKEE (reference sequence). This CDR3 comprises 13 residues. The CDR3 reads CASRQDRASGAFF. The DNA for the CDR3 is TGTGCCAGCAGACAAGACAGGGCTTCGGGAGCTTTCTTT.

This clone was counted once. CDR3 nucleotide sequence: TGTGCCAGCACCCACGACAGGGCGCCTGGAAACACCATATATTTT. Translated: CASTHDRAPGNTIYF. This chain joins TRBV6-5 and TRBJ1-3; 7 bases agree with TRBD1. Germline V CDR1 and CDR2: MNHEY, SVGAGI. The CDR3 totals 15 residues. Trimming at V came to 7 bases and at J to 2 bases, leaving 8 bases not matched to a gene.

V gene TRBV11-1 combines with J gene TRBJ1-2; D gene uncertain. Trimming pared 4 bases from V and 2 bases from J, leaving 8 bases between. Germline CDR1 and CDR2: SGHAT and FQDESV (reference sequence). The CDR3 is 13 amino acids. CDR3 protein: CASSSPANYGYTF. The DNA of the CDR3 is TGTGCCAGCAGCTCACCAGCGAACTATGGCTACACCTTC.

The chain employs TRBV6-5 and TRBJ2-2; 14 bases are shared with TRBD2. Germline CDR1 is MNHEY and CDR2 is SVGAGI. Losses at the gene ends were 6 bases for V and 8 bases for J; bases not matched to a gene: 2. The CDR3 contains 14 residues. The CDR3 bases are TGTGCCAGCAGCCGGACTAGCGGGAGGGGGGAGCTGTTTTTT. Translation: CASSRTSGRGELFF.

V and J are TRBV11-2 and TRBJ1-1; no definite D call. Germline V gene lookup returns CDR1 SGHAT and CDR2 FQNNGV. V was shortened by 4 bases and J by 1 base, with 7 bases between the two germline ends. This CDR3 has 13 amino acids. CDR3 sequence reads: CASSSDWNTEAFF. CDR3 nucleotides: TGTGCCAGCAGCTCGGACTGGAACACTGAAGCTTTCTTT.

The chain recombines TRBV2 with TRBJ1-2; D perhaps matches TRBD1 (5 bases). The CDR3 sequence is 13 residues long. The V end lost 7 bases, the J end lost 4 bases, and 13 bases lay between the germline ends. Per germline, CDR1 SNHLY and CDR2 FYNNEI. The CDR3 loop reads CASKIQGIYGYTF. Written as DNA, the CDR3 is TGTGCCAGCAAGATCCAGGGTATCTATGGCTACACCTTC.